The clone carrying this TCR beta chain has a single count. The sample belongs to a study of blood T cell repertoires in COVID-19. As for the study in general: The samples span acute and convalescent COVID-19 from the United States, Italy and Spain.

In the source study's methods: Estimation of nucleated cell counts was performed using reference gene primer amplification. Clones were sequenced by immunoSEQ multiplex PCR, and TCRdb holds only the in-frame ones, with some missing. V and J calls plus clone size are reproduced from that table; the DNA served to infer D and trimming. The sample lists around 180,000 clones; about 88% were seen once. CDR1 is SGHRS and CDR2 is YFSETQ in the germline V gene. The CDR3 totals 15 residues. The germline V and J ends were trimmed by 0 bases and 7 bases, with 16 bases remaining between them. The source material was peripheral blood. V and J are TRBV5-1 and TRBJ1-2; tentatively, D is TRBD1 (5 bases). The receptor comes from a man in his 70s with active or convalescent COVID-19. Here the CDR3 reads CASSLVGREISGYTF. DNA of the CDR3: TGCGCCAGCAGCTTGGTGGGACGGGAGATCTCTGGCTACACCTTC.